These 12 T cell receptor beta chains came from one sample sequenced in a study of beta chain features in type 1 diabetes. Since all of the isolated RNA was reverse transcribed, expressed TCRB transcripts were what got sequenced. Sequencing was performed with immunoSEQ multiplex PCR; in TCRdb, only in-frame clones are kept and a portion is missing. Of just over 600,000 clones listed, about a sixth were seen once; the top ten hold 0.09% to 0.095%. The sample taken for sequencing was naive CD4+ T cells from blood. The receptor source for this set is a man aged 18 to 29 in good health.

This clone turned up a few times. The chain employs TRBV19 and TRBJ2-1, with a weak D call TRBD1 (6 bases). Germline V gene data show CDR1 as LNHDA and CDR2 as SQIVND (reference sequence). Trimming left V 5 bases short and J 4 bases short, with 9 bases between. This CDR3 region has 13 residues. CDR3 residues: CASSLTGYNEQFF. The CDR3 DNA sequence: TGTGCCAGTAGTCTCACAGGGTACAATGAGCAGTTCTTC.

Remarks on this clone: This sample includes further DNA sequences coding for the same CDR3. The rearrangement links TRBV7-3 to TRBJ2-7; 10 bases fit TRBD1. The CDR3 consists of 14 residues. Germline CDR1 reads SGHTA; CDR2 reads FQGTGA. V shed 4 bases, J shed 2 bases, and the junction held 2 bases outside the gene matches. CDR3 sequence reads: CASSSGTGAYEQYF. CDR3 in DNA: TGTGCCAGCAGCTCCGGGACAGGGGCCTACGAGCAGTACTTC.

The rearrangement joins TRBV7-2 to TRBJ1-1; D possibly corresponds to TRBD1 (5 bases). The ends were cut back, 5 bases at V and 3 bases at J, with 16 bases in the middle. Germline CDR1 reads SGHTA; CDR2 reads FQGNSA. CDR3 size: 15 residues. The DNA for the CDR3 is TGTGCCAGCAGCCCATGGGGGAGCCCGGACACTGAAGCTTTCTTT. Its protein product is CASSPWGSPDTEAFF.

This clone showed up just a few times. V and J are TRBV28 and TRBJ2-2, with D perhaps TRBD1 (5 bases). Trimming cost V 2 bases and J 6 bases, with 13 bases left between them. Germline V gene data show CDR1 as MDHEN and CDR2 as SYDVKM. The length of the CDR3 is 15 residues. CDR3 sequence: CASSLGSQDAGELFF. DNA of the CDR3: TGTGCCAGCAGTTTAGGGTCACAGGACGCCGGGGAGCTGTTTTTT.

The J gene is TRBJ1-5, the V gene TRBV7-2; D might be TRBD1 (6 bases). This CDR3 comprises 17 residues. Trimming pared 1 base from V and 4 bases from J, leaving 17 bases between. Germline V CDR1 and CDR2: SGHTA, FQGNSA. The CDR3: CASSLVWAGDSNQPQHF. CDR3 DNA: TGTGCCAGCAGCTTAGTGTGGGCAGGGGATAGTAATCAGCCCCAGCATTTT.

The rearrangement uses TRBV5-1 and TRBJ1-5; D possibly corresponds to TRBD1 (5 bases). V was cut by 4 bases and J by 3 bases, with 14 bases left in between. The CDR3 runs to 15 residues. Germline CDR1 reads SGHRS; CDR2 reads YFSETQ. The CDR3: CASSPSGVINQPQHF. CDR3 DNA: TGCGCCAGCAGCCCGTCGGGGGTGATCAATCAGCCCCAGCATTTT.

V is TRBV5-4 and J is TRBJ2-2, with TRBD2 identical over 8 bases. J gave up 4 bases and V 5 bases, and 10 bases lay outside the gene matches. The CDR3 extends over 16 amino acids. CDR1 SGHNT and CDR2 YYREEE come from the germline V gene (reference sequence). The chain's CDR3 is CASRRAGTSSTGELFF. DNA of the CDR3: TGTGCCAGCAGACGTGCCGGGACTAGTAGCACCGGGGAGCTGTTTTTT. The full variable domain, its missing parts supplied by reference TRBV5-4 and TRBJ2-2, is ETGVTQSPTHLIKTRGQQVTLRCSSQSGHNTVSWYQQALGQGPQFIFQYYREEENGRGNFPPRFSGLQFPNYSSELNVNALELDDSALYLCASRRAGTSSTGELFFGEGSRLTVL.

This clone was picked up a small number of times. The rearrangement uses TRBV7-2 and TRBJ2-1, with TRBD2 identical over 7 bases. CDR1 is SGHTA and CDR2 is FQGNSA in the germline V gene. This CDR3 is 18 amino acids long. V lost 2 bases, J lost 6 bases, and 16 bases stayed unmatched. CDR3 coding DNA: TGTGCCAGCAGCTTAAGGGGCGACGGCGGGAGAGAAGGCAATGAGCAGTTCTTC. This codes for CASSLRGDGGREGNEQFF.

This clone was observed a few times. Here the CDR3 DNA reads TGTGCCATCAGTCCTAGGGACATAATGAGCTCCTACGAGCAGTACTTC. It is translated as CAISPRDIMSSYEQYF. This chain connects TRBV10-3 to TRBJ2-7, with TRBD1 as a possible D gene (6 bases). Germline CDR1 and CDR2: ENHRY and SYGVKD. CDR3 length: 16 amino acids. V was clipped by 5 bases and J by 0 bases, with 17 bases between them.

The chain joins TRBV30 to TRBJ2-5, with D hard to call. V was trimmed by 4 bases and J by 4 bases, leaving 10 bases between them. In germline, CDR1 is GTSNPN, CDR2 SVGIG (reference sequence). The CDR3 consists of 12 residues. CDR3 nucleotides: TGTGCCTGGAAAAGGGTGGGAGAGACCCAGTACTTC. Translated: CAWKRVGETQYF.

This clone has just a few counts. The chain carries TRBV18 and TRBJ2-7, with D tentatively TRBD1 (6 bases). CDR3 length: 15 amino acids. The germline V gene encodes CDR1 KGHSH and CDR2 LQKENI. Deletions cut 3 bases from V and 4 bases from J, with 16 bases between. The CDR3 region is CASSPPGGQLYEQYF. The CDR3 DNA sequence: TGTGCCAGCTCACCGCCTGGCGGACAGCTTTACGAGCAGTACTTC.

The V call is TRBV6-5, the J call TRBJ2-7; D is unclear. Trimming cost V 2 bases and J 3 bases, with 11 bases left between them. CDR3 length: 14 amino acids. Looked up from germline, CDR1 is MNHEY and CDR2 is SVGAGI. The CDR3 sequence is CASSYRHQNYEQYF. The CDR3 nucleotides read TGTGCCAGCAGTTACAGACACCAGAACTACGAGCAGTACTTC.